Shown below are 21 T cell receptor beta chains from a single sample sequenced in a study of blood T cell repertoires in COVID-19. Clones were sequenced by immunoSEQ multiplex PCR, and TCRdb holds only the in-frame ones, with some missing. The sample includes 250,000 or so clones, approximately 88% of them seen just once. The sample comprised PBMCs or T cells enriched from blood (not recorded which). The receptor set was obtained from a woman aged 40-49 years who had been exposed to COVID-19.

In its sample, this clone was seen once. CDR3 sequence: CASSPDSPNQPQHF. The CDR3 nucleotides read TGCGCCAGCAGCCCGGACAGCCCCAATCAGCCCCAGCATTTT. V usage is TRBV5-1 and J usage is TRBJ1-5, with D possibly being TRBD1 (6 bases). The germline gives CDR1 SGHRS, CDR2 YFSETQ. CDR3 size: 14 residues. The V end was cut by 4 bases, the J end by 3 bases, with 11 bases between.

The V call is TRBV10-3, the J call TRBJ2-5; TRBD2 is a possible D gene (6 bases). The germline V gene has CDR1 ENHRY and CDR2 SYGVKD. This CDR3 region has 14 residues. V was pared by 4 bases and J by 1 base, with 10 bases between. DNA for the CDR3: TGTGCCATCAGTGGTGATAGCGGCCAAGAGACCCAGTACTTC. Translation gives CAISGDSGQETQYF.

CDR3: CASSSMTSGLSSYNEQFF. CDR3 sequence (DNA): TGTGCCAGCTCATCGATGACTAGCGGCCTTTCGTCCTACAATGAGCAGTTCTTC. The V gene is TRBV18, the J gene TRBJ2-1; 9 bases match TRBD2. CDR1 is KGHSH, CDR2 LQKENI, per germline. Germline trimming cut 5 bases from V and 1 base from J; bases unmatched to any gene: 12. The CDR3 runs 18 residues.

V and J are TRBV7-6 and TRBJ2-7; 16 nucleotides agree with TRBD2. The CDR3 extends over 19 amino acids. With V trimmed by 5 bases and J by 6 bases, 16 bases remained unmatched. Looked up from germline, CDR1 is SGHVS and CDR2 is FNYEAQ. As DNA, the CDR3 is TGTGCCAGCAGCGCCCACTCGGGGACTAGCGGGAGGGCCAGGGGCGAGCAGTACGTC. Translation: CASSAHSGTSGRARGEQYV.

This chain joins TRBV3-1 (or the pseudogene TRBV3-2) and TRBJ1-2; TRBD1 matches at 7 bases. Germline loops: CDR1 LGHDT, CDR2 YNNKEL (reference sequence). This CDR3 has 17 amino acids. Germline trimming cut 1 base from V and 1 base from J; bases unmatched to any gene: 9. CDR3 in amino acids: CASSQVSSDRLNYGYTF. CDR3 DNA: TGTGCCAGCAGCCAAGTTTCGTCGGACAGGCTTAACTATGGCTACACCTTC.

This clone was seen more than once but under ten times. This chain uses TRBV2 with TRBJ1-6; D not certain. Per the germline V gene, CDR1 is SNHLY and CDR2 is FYNNEI. V dropped 1 base and J dropped 0 bases, with 4 bases sitting between them. The CDR3 length is 15 residues. In DNA form, the CDR3 reads TGTGCCAGCAGTGAAGGACTCTCCTATAATTCACCCCTCCACTTT. It is translated as CASSEGLSYNSPLHF.

The V call is TRBV4-1, the J call TRBJ1-3; perhaps TRBD1 as D (6 bases). The germline CDR1 and CDR2 sequences are MGHRA and YSYEKL. V lost 4 bases and J 2 bases, leaving 15 bases between the germline ends. The CDR3 is 16 residues long. The CDR3 bases are TGCGCCAGCAGCCCTAATCCAGGGGAAGCTGGAAACACCATATATTTT. It yields the protein CASSPNPGEAGNTIYF.

This sequence joins TRBV24-1 and TRBJ1-2, with 9 bases fitting TRBD1. This CDR3 region has 15 residues. V lost 6 bases, J lost 5 bases, and 9 bases stayed unmatched. Germline V lookup: CDR1 KGHDR, CDR2 SFDVKD. The CDR3 nucleotides read TGTGCCACCAGTCCTCGGACAGGGGTTGAGTATGGCTACACCTTC. Its translation: CATSPRTGVEYGYTF.

The rearrangement uses TRBV5-8 and TRBJ1-1; no clear D gene. The CDR3 has 15 amino acids. The V end lost 8 bases, the J end lost 7 bases, and 24 bases lay between the germline ends. CDR1 and CDR2 (germline): SGHTS, YDEGEE. CDR3 sequence (DNA): TGTGCCAGTCAACTGGCCGGGAGCCAGAAGGGTGAAGCTTTCTTT. Amino acids: CASQLAGSQKGEAFF.

The chain combines TRBV29-1 with TRBJ1-1, with D tentatively TRBD1 (5 bases). Germline CDR1 reads SQVTM; CDR2 reads ANQGSEA. This CDR3 has 14 amino acids. V was shortened by 0 bases and J by 1 base, with 9 bases between the two germline ends. The CDR3 spells CSVEDAGRNTEAFF. The CDR3, as DNA: TGCAGCGTTGAAGACGCAGGGCGGAACACTGAAGCTTTCTTT.

V and J are TRBV18 and TRBJ2-5; D gene unclear. Germline assignment: CDR1 KGHSH and CDR2 LQKENI. Trimming cost V 2 bases and J 5 bases, with 12 bases left between them. This CDR3 is built from 14 residues. Here the CDR3 DNA reads TGTGCCAGCTCACCATCCAGGAATGAGGAGACCCAGTACTTC. This sequence encodes CASSPSRNEETQYF. The whole variable domain, remainder taken from reference TRBV18 and TRBJ2-5, is NAGVMQNPRHLVRRRGQEARLRCSPMKGHSHVYWYRQLPEEGLKFMVYLQKENIIDESGMPKERFSAEFPKEGPSILRIQQVVRGDSAAYFCASSPSRNEETQYFGPGTRLLVL.

This clone occurred a few times. This sequence joins TRBV6-2 or TRBV6-3 and TRBJ2-3; TRBD2 matches at 9 bases. V lost 2 bases, J lost 5 bases, and 5 bases stayed unmatched. The CDR3 runs 15 residues. Germline CDR1 MNHEY, CDR2 SVGEGT. DNA for the CDR3: TGTGCCAGCAGTTACAGGGCGGGAGGGGTAGATACGCAGTATTTT. Translating gives CASSYRAGGVDTQYF.

This clone was found once. This CDR3 is CASSWSRGNSPLHF. CDR3 in DNA: TGTGCCAGCAGCTGGAGTAGGGGAAATTCACCCCTCCACTTT. The rearrangement joins TRBV11-2 to TRBJ1-6; TRBD1 might be the D (5 bases). V was clipped by 4 bases and J by 7 bases, with 11 bases between them. CDR3 size: 14 residues. Germline V lookup: CDR1 SGHAT, CDR2 FQNNGV.

The chain links TRBV9 to TRBJ2-1; no clear D gene. CDR1 SGDLS and CDR2 YYNGEE come from the germline V gene. The CDR3 runs to 14 residues. V was shortened by 0 bases and J by 4 bases, with 8 bases between the two germline ends. Here the CDR3 reads CASSVAVRYNEQFF. The CDR3, as DNA: TGTGCCAGCAGCGTAGCTGTGAGATACAATGAGCAGTTCTTC. Full variable domain (remainder filled in from reference TRBV9 and TRBJ2-1): DSGVTQTPKHLITATGQRVTLRCSPRSGDLSVYWYQQSLDQGLQFLIQYYNGEERAKGNILERFSAQQFPDLHSELNLSSLELGDSALYFCASSVAVRYNEQFFGPGTRLTVL.

The chain combines TRBV5-6 with TRBJ1-6; a possible D gene is TRBD1 (5 bases). The CDR3 sequence is 14 residues long. Trimming took 5 bases from V and 10 from J, leaving 16 bases between them. Germline V gene data show CDR1 as SGHDT and CDR2 as YYEEEE. The chain's CDR3 is CASRIRGLESPLHF. CDR3 DNA: TGTGCCAGCAGAATAAGGGGATTGGAGTCACCCCTCCACTTT. The variable domain in full, completed from reference TRBV5-6 and TRBJ1-6, reads DAGVTQSPTHLIKTRGQQVTLRCSPKSGHDTVSWYQQALGQGPQFIFQYYEEEERQRGNFPDRFSGHQFPNYSSELNVNALLLGDSALYLCASRIRGLESPLHFGNGTRLTVT.

This clone was seen only a few times. The chain couples TRBV4-1 to TRBJ1-2; possible D gene TRBD1, 5 bases. Germline values: CDR1 MGHRA, CDR2 YSYEKL. This CDR3 has 18 residues. Trimming cost V 1 base and J 0 bases, with 18 bases left between them. The CDR3 sequence is CASSQAERVRGANYGYTF. Here the CDR3 DNA reads TGCGCCAGCAGCCAAGCCGAGCGGGTCAGAGGGGCTAACTATGGCTACACCTTC.

V is TRBV4-1 and J is TRBJ1-1; D unresolved. The CDR3 runs to 13 residues. V lost 2 bases, J lost 1 base, and 5 bases lay in between. The germline V gene encodes CDR1 MGHRA and CDR2 YSYEKL. The CDR3 spells CASSQTGNTEAFF. The CDR3 region has the DNA TGCGCCAGCAGCCAAACTGGGAACACTGAAGCTTTCTTT.

The V and J genes are TRBV28 and TRBJ2-1; D gene uncertain. The CDR3 sequence is 14 residues long. Germline V gene data show CDR1 as MDHEN and CDR2 as SYDVKM. V was pared by 6 bases and J by 9 bases, with 18 bases between. CDR3 bases: TGTGCCAGCAGCCCCCCCACTGGTTCCGGTGAGCAGTTCTTC. Translated, it gives CASSPPTGSGEQFF.

The chain is built from TRBV11-3 and TRBJ2-7; D perhaps matches TRBD1 (5 bases). Germline CDR1 and CDR2: SGHNT and YENEEA. The V and J ends lost 3 bases and 3 bases respectively, with 9 bases between them. The CDR3 has 13 residues. Written as DNA, the CDR3 is TGTGCCAGCAGCTTTTCCAGGGACTACGAGCAGTACGTC. This encodes CASSFSRDYEQYV.

Remarks on this clone: Relative to the germline gene, one junction end is altered; a read error may explain this. The chain joins TRBV7-7 to TRBJ2-1; 9 bases are shared with TRBD2. This CDR3 comprises 15 residues. Per the germline V gene, CDR1 is SSHAT and CDR2 is FNYEAQ (reference sequence). CDR3 sequence (DNA): TGTGCTAGCAGCATTGGACTAGCGAAAAACAATGAGCAGTTCTTC. This gives the protein CASSIGLAKNNEQFF. The complete variable domain, with remaining parts taken from reference TRBV7-7 and TRBJ2-1, reads GAGVSQSPRYKVTKRGQDVTLRCDPISSHATLYWYQQALGQGPEFLTYFNYEAQPDKSGLPSDRFSAERPEGSISTLTIQRTEQRDSAMYRCASSIGLAKNNEQFFGPGTRLTVL.

V gene TRBV19 combines with J gene TRBJ2-5; 7 bases align to TRBD2. Trimming took 1 base from V and 5 from J; bases not matched to a gene: 7. Germline V CDR1 and CDR2: LNHDA, SQIVND (reference sequence). This CDR3 has 15 amino acids. DNA of the CDR3: TGTGCCAGTAGTATAGGGGAAGCGGGGACGGAGACCCAGTACTTC. Translating gives CASSIGEAGTETQYF.